This T cell receptor beta chain emerged from a study of blood T cell repertoires in COVID-19. In the study overall: PBMCs, B-cell-depleted T cells, or T cells provided the cDNA or gDNA that made up the material.

Per the study methods: Amplification with reference gene primers provided the estimates of nucleated cell counts. Repertoires were generated with immunoSEQ multiplex PCR, while TCRdb's copy carries only in-frame clones and drops some. From that table come the V and J calls and clone size; the DNA was used to work out D and trimming. The table has about 94,000 clones, around two thirds seen once. Source material: peripheral blood. The TCR sequence derives from a man between 65 and 85 years old with COVID-19, enrolled during active disease.

DNA for the CDR3: TGTGCCAGCAGCCAAGAGCAGCGCTACTACGAGCAGTACTTC. This translates into CASSQEQRYYEQYF. The chain carries TRBV3-1 (or the pseudogene TRBV3-2) and TRBJ2-7, with D hard to call. The CDR3 has 14 amino acids. CDR1 is LGHDT and CDR2 is YNNKEL in the germline V gene (reference sequence). V was trimmed by 0 bases and J by 3 bases, leaving 9 bases between them.